Shown below are 6 T cell receptor beta chains from a single sample sequenced in a study of T cells in Graves' hyperthyroidism and ophthalmopathy. The CDR3 regions of TCR beta were amplified from RNA transcripts. HTBI primers were employed in a first-round RT-PCR of the TCR CDR3. TCRdb recomputed calls from the multiplex PCR reads with MiXCR, one row per CDR3 protein. The sample has hundreds of thousands of distinct CDR3 sequences, 20% seen once; the top ten hold around a third. Input material: blood. These receptors all come from a man aged 30 to 45 with Graves' ophthalmopathy.

This clonotype has a count of ten or more. The rearrangement uses TRBV20-1 and TRBJ1-1, with no clear D. Germline-derived CDR1 and CDR2 are DFQATT and SNEGSKA (reference sequence). The CDR3 is 15 amino acids. V lost 4 bases and J lost 0, with 15 bases in between. As DNA, the CDR3 is TGCAGTGCTACCCGGTGGGAGCCAATGAACACTGAAGCTTTCTTT. Its translation is CSATRWEPMNTEAFF.

This chain uses TRBV6-1 with TRBJ1-6; 7 nucleotides align to TRBD1. J was trimmed by 8 bases and V by 6 bases; bases with no gene match: 7. This CDR3 is built from 14 residues. CDR1 and CDR2 from the germline V gene are MNHNS and SASEGT. In DNA, the CDR3 is TGTGCCAGCAGAAGAACAGGGGTCGATTCACCCCTCCACTTT. Translated, it gives CASRRTGVDSPLHF.

J is TRBJ1-1 and V is TRBV5-1; D is perhaps TRBD1 (5 bases). CDR1 is SGHRS, CDR2 YFSETQ, per germline. The CDR3 sequence is 15 residues long. Between the trimmed V and J ends, which lost 1 base and 4 bases, there was a span of 14 bases. CDR3 in amino acids: CASSLSWGGGTEAFF. The CDR3, as DNA: TGCGCCAGCAGCTTGAGTTGGGGGGGAGGCACTGAAGCTTTCTTT. Combining the CDR3 with reference TRBV5-1 and TRBJ1-1 gives the whole variable domain KAGVTQTPRYLIKTRGQQVTLSCSPISGHRSVSWYQQTPGQGLQFLFEYFSETQRNKGNFPGRFSGRQFSNSRSEMNVSTLELGDSALYLCASSLSWGGGTEAFFGQGTRLTVV.

This clonotype appeared a few times. The genes are TRBV7-9 and TRBJ2-1; 8 bases line up with TRBD1. V dropped 1 base and J dropped 2; count of bases not matched to a gene: 1. Germline V gene sequence: CDR1 SEHNR, CDR2 FQNEAQ (reference sequence). The CDR3 totals 15 residues. CDR3: CASSLVQGAYNEQFF. The CDR3 DNA reads as TGTGCCAGCAGCTTAGTACAGGGGGCCTACAATGAGCAGTTCTTC.

Comments on this clonotype: Being one base from a much bigger clone, this may be a read error. The missing conserved phenylalanine or tryptophan at the end of this CDR3 makes a read error likely. The chain joins TRBV6-5 to TRBJ2-1, with TRBD2 matching over 10 bases. There are 15 residues in the CDR3. CDR1 is MNHEY, CDR2 SVGAGI, per germline. V gave up 4 bases and J gave up 6 bases; unmatched junction bases: 6. CDR3 sequence: CASSSPSGRVNEQFL. Here the CDR3 DNA reads TGTGCCAGCAGTTCCCCTAGCGGGAGAGTCAATGAGCAGTTCCTC.

For this clonotype: This sequence may be a read error, since a much larger clone differs from it by one base. This chain connects TRBV12-3 or TRBV12-4 to TRBJ2-7, with a weak D call TRBD2 (5 bases). Trimming shortened V by 10 bases and J by 1 base, and 14 bases separated the two germline ends. This CDR3 has 13 amino acids. CDR3 in amino acids: CANGISSSYEQYF. In DNA form, the CDR3 reads TGTGCCAACGGGATAAGCTCTTCCTACGAGCAGTACTTC.